This T cell receptor beta chain stems from a study of CD8 T cells in Susac syndrome. RNA totalling about 0.5 to 1 ug underwent reverse transcription with random hexamers. MiXCR, applied by TCRdb to the immunoSEQ multiplex PCR reads, yields one record per CDR3 protein. This sample has approximately 120,000 distinct CDR3 sequences, with around 94% found just once. The CDR3 consists of 14 residues. Deletions cut 5 bases from V and 0 bases from J, with 8 bases between. The sequenced sample was CD4+ T cells from PBMCs. The chain carries TRBV12-3 or TRBV12-4 and TRBJ1-5; D is uncertain. The sequence came from a human donor in good health. For the CDR3, the DNA is TGTGCCAGCAGTATAGGGTATAGCAATCAGCCCCAGCATTTT. Protein product: CASSIGYSNQPQHF.